A single T cell receptor (beta chain) is shown here with its context. This specimen belongs to a study of T-cell reconstitution after alpha-beta-depleted transplantation in children. Unique molecular identifiers featured in how the TCRbeta library was prepared. TCRdb re-derived calls from the PCR reads in MiXCR, one entry per CDR3 protein. The table lists 350,000 to 400,000 distinct CDR3 sequences, around 20% of them singletons. From germline, CDR1 is SQVTM and CDR2 ANQGSEA. The ends were cut back, 0 bases at V and 6 bases at J, with 8 bases in the middle. The CDR3 consists of 12 residues. The source was PBMCs from the stem cell graft donor, collected from the stem cell graft. The sequence came from a human donor who donated a stem cell graft to a child with acute myeloid leukemia. The genes are TRBV29-1 and TRBJ1-1; tentatively, D is TRBD1 (5 bases). CDR3 DNA: TGCAGCGTTGAAGATCCGGGGGCTGAAGCTTTCTTT. Its protein is CSVEDPGAEAFF.